This entry features one T cell receptor beta chain sequence. The V gene's germline CDR1 is SGHNT and CDR2 YYREEE (reference sequence). V lost 2 bases, J lost 7 bases, and 9 bases stayed unmatched. The CDR3 has 14 amino acids. This entry is derived from a study of technical replicates of blood from a few donors. Sequencing used immunoSEQ multiplex PCR; TCRdb keeps in-frame clones, though not all of them. The data hold roughly 71,000 clones, with approximately 96% observed a single time. V gene TRBV5-4 combines with J gene TRBJ2-7; 7 positions agree with TRBD2. Sequencing input: T cells isolated from PBMCs. The receptor was isolated from a human donor in good health. The CDR3 nucleotides read TGTGCCAGCAGCTTCAGCGGGAAAATCAGAGAGCAGTACTTC. As protein: CASSFSGKIREQYF.